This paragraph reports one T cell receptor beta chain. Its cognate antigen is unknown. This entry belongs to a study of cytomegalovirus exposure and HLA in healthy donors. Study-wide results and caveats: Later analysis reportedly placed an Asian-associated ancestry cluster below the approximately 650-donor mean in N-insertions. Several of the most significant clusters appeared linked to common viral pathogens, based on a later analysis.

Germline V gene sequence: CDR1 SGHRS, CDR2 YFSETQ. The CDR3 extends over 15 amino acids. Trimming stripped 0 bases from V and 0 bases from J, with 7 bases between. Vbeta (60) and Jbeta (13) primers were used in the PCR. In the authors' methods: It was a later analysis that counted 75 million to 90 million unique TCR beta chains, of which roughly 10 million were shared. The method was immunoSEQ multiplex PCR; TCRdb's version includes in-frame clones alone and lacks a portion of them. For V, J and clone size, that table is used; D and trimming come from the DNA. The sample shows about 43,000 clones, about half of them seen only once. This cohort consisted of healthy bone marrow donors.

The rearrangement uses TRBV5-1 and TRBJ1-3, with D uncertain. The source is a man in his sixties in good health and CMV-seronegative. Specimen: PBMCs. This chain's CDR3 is CASSLAGSSGNTIYF. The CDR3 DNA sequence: TGCGCCAGCAGCTTGGCGGGAAGCTCTGGAAACACCATATATTTT.